This T cell receptor (beta chain) was observed in a study of shared clonotypes between healthy human individuals. Study-wide background: Researchers assigned three CD4 naive, three CD4 memory, two CD8 naive and one CD8 memory plate to each donor.

Remarks on this clone: Antigen: not known.

The CDR3 totals 13 residues. Trimming stripped 5 bases from V and 9 bases from J, with 14 bases between. The germline V gene encodes CDR1 SGHDN and CDR2 FVKESK. Only in-frame clones appear in the TCRdb table, and some are missing; sequencing was by immunoSEQ multiplex PCR. This sample has 300,000 to 400,000 clones; more than 60% occur once, and the top ten carry 8.5% to 12%. The study, taken as a whole, reports: As a rule, naive subsets had a larger estimated richness than memory subsets.

The rearrangement joins TRBV14 to TRBJ2-1; D is undetermined. Sequences were obtained from memory CD4+ T cells sorted from blood. Specified subset: CD45RA-negative fraction. The source is a man in his thirties or forties in good health. CDR3 sequence: CASSDQTWGEQFF. As DNA, the CDR3 is TGTGCCAGCAGCGATCAAACTTGGGGTGAGCAGTTCTTC.